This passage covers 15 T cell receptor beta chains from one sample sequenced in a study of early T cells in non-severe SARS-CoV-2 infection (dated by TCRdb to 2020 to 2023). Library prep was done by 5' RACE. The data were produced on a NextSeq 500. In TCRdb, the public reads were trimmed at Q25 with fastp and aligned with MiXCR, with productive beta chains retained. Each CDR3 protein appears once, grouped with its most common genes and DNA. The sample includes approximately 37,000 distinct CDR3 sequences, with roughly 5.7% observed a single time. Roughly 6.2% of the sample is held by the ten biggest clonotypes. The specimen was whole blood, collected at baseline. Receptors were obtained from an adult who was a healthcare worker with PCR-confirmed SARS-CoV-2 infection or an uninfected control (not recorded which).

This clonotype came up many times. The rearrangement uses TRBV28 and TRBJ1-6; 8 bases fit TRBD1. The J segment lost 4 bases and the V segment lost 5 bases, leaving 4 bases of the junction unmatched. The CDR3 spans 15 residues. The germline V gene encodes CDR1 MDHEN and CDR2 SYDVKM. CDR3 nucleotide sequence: TGTGCCAGCAGTGTGGACAGGGTGTATAATTCACCCCTCCACTTT. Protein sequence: CASSVDRVYNSPLHF.

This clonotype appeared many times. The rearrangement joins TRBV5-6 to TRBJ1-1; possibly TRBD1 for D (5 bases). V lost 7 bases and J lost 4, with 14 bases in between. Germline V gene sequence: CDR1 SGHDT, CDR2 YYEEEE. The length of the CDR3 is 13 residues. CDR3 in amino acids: CASFWQGGTEAFF. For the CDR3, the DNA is TGTGCCAGCTTCTGGCAGGGTGGCACTGAAGCTTTCTTT.

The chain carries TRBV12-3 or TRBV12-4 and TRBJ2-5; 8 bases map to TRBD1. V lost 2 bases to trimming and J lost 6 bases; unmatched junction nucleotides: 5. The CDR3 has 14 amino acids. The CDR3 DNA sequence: TGTGCCAGCAGTTTAATGCAGGGGGCGAAGACCCAGTACTTC. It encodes CASSLMQGAKTQYF.

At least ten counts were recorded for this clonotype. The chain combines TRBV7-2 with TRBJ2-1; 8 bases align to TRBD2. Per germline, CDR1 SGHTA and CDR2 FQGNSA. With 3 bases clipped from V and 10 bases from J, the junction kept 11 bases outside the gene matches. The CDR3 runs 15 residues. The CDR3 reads CASSLLVGRAGEQFF. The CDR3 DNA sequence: TGTGCCAGCAGCTTGCTAGTCGGGAGGGCCGGAGAGCAGTTCTTC.

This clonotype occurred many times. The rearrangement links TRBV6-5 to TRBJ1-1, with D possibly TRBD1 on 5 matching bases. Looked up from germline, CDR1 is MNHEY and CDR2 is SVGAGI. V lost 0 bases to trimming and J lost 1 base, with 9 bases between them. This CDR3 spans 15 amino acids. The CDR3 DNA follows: TGTGCCAGCAGTTACTCGAGGGGCCCGAACACTGAAGCTTTCTTT. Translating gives CASSYSRGPNTEAFF.

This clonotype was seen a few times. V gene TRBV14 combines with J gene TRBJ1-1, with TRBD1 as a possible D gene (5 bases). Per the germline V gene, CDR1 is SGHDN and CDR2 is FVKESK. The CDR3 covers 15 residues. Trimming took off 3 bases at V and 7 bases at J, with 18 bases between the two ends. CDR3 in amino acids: CASSHSIGTLDEAFF. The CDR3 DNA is TGTGCCAGCAGCCATTCGATCGGGACGCTCGATGAAGCTTTCTTT.

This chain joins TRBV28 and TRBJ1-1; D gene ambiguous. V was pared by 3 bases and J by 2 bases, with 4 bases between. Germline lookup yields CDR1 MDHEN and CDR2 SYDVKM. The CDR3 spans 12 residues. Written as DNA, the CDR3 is TGTGCCAGCAGTTTCAGTAACACTGAAGCTTTCTTT. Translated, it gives CASSFSNTEAFF.

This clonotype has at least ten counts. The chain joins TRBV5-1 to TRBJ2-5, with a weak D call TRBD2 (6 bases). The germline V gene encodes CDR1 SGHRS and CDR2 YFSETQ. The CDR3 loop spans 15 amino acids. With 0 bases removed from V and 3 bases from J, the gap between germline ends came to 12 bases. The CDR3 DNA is TGCGCCAGCAGCTTGGGAGGGGACTCAAAAGAGACCCAGTACTTC. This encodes CASSLGGDSKETQYF.

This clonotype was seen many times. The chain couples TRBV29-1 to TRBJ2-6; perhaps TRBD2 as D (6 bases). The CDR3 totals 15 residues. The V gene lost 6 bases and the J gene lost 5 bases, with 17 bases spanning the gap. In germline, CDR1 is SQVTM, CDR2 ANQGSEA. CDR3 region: CSVAGTPNWANVLTF. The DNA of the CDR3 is TGCAGCGTGGCCGGGACTCCAAACTGGGCCAACGTCCTGACTTTC.

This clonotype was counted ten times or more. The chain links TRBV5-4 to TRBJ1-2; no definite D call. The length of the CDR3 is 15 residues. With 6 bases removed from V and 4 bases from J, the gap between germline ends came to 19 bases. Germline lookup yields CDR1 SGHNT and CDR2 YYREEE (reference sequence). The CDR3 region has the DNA TGTGCCAGCACCTCCTTGGGCACCCGATTCTATGGCTACACCTTC. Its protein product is CASTSLGTRFYGYTF.

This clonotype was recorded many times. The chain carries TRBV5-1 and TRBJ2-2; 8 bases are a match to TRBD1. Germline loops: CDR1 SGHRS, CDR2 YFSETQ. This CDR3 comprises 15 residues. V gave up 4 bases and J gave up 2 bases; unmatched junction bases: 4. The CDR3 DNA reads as TGCGCCAGCAGCAACAGGGGGGCTAACACCGGGGAGCTGTTTTTT. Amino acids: CASSNRGANTGELFF.

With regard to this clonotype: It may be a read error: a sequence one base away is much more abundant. The CDR3 DNA sequence: TGCGCCAGCAGTCAGGGCGGGGTTATGGATACGCAGTATTTT. This sequence encodes CASSQGGVMDTQYF. The genes are TRBV5-1 and TRBJ2-3; D may be TRBD2 (6 bases). Looked up from germline, CDR1 is SGHRS and CDR2 is YFSETQ. The ends were cut back, 5 bases at V and 6 bases at J, with 16 bases in the middle. CDR3 length: 14 residues.

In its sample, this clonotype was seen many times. This chain's CDR3 is CASSKEGVRNQPQHF. The CDR3 region has the DNA TGTGCCAGCAGTAAAGAAGGGGTGCGAAATCAGCCCCAGCATTTT. The chain employs TRBV28 and TRBJ1-5, with D perhaps matching TRBD1 (5 bases). V shed 5 bases and J shed 4 bases, with 15 bases lying between them. The CDR3 has 15 amino acids. CDR1 and CDR2 (germline): MDHEN, SYDVKM.

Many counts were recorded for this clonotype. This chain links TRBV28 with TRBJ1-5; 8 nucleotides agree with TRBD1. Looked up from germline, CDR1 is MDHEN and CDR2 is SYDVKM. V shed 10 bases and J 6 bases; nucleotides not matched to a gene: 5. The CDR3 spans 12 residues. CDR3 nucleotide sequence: TGTGCCACCCGGACAGGGTCTCAGCCCCAGCATTTT. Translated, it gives CATRTGSQPQHF.

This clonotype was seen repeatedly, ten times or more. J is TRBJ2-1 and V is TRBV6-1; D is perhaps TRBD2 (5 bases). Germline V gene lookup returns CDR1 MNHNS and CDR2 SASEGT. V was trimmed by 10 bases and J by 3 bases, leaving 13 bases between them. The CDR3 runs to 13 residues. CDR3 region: CAILAGDYNEQFF. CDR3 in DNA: TGTGCCATCCTAGCAGGAGACTACAATGAGCAGTTCTTC.